Following are 21 T cell receptor beta chains from one sample sequenced in a study of blood T cell repertoires in COVID-19 (dated by TCRdb to 2020 to 2021). Receptors were amplified or captured by the immunoSEQ multiplex PCR assay. TCRdb carries this immuneACCESS record with in-frame sequences only. Its versions omit some clonotypes, under half of them owing to an unresolved V gene in the studies checked, with the rest unexplained. This sample holds around 250,000 clones; roughly 82% were observed only once. The top ten clonotypes cover roughly an eighth of the sample. Sequencing was done on a sample of peripheral blood. These receptors were collected from a man older than 75 with acute or convalescent COVID-19.

The genes are TRBV4-1 and TRBJ2-5; 11 bases match TRBD1. The junction had 12 bases not matched to a gene; V was cut back by 4 bases and J by 5 bases. There are 17 residues in the CDR3. CDR1 and CDR2 (germline): MGHRA, YSYEKL. The CDR3 region is CASSPLGDRGSMETQYF. Written as DNA, the CDR3 is TGCGCCAGCAGCCCGCTGGGGGACAGGGGGTCGATGGAGACCCAGTACTTC.

V usage is TRBV4-1 and J usage is TRBJ1-2; TRBD1 matches at 8 bases. V trimming: 1 base; J trimming: 5 bases; junction bases outside the gene matches: 9. The germline gives CDR1 MGHRA, CDR2 YSYEKL. The CDR3 consists of 16 residues. The CDR3 DNA sequence: TGCGCCAGCAGCCAAGGTTTGCAGGGGGCAGGATATGGCTACACCTTC. Its translation is CASSQGLQGAGYGYTF.

This clone was seen a few times. This chain links TRBV6-5 with TRBJ2-7; 9 bases line up with TRBD1. With V trimmed by 7 bases and J by 5 bases, 9 bases remained unmatched. The CDR3 extends over 14 amino acids. Looked up from germline, CDR1 is MNHEY and CDR2 is SVGAGI. The CDR3 is CASKDRGSYNEQYF. The CDR3 coding sequence is TGTGCCAGCAAGGACAGGGGTTCTTACAACGAGCAGTACTTC.

The V and J genes are TRBV20-1 and TRBJ1-5; D is possibly TRBD1 (5 bases). The V gene's germline CDR1 is DFQATT and CDR2 SNEGSKA (reference sequence). The CDR3 extends over 11 amino acids. CDR3 bases: TGCAGCGTCCATAAGGGGAAGCCCCAGCATTTT. Residues: CSVHKGKPQHF.

J is TRBJ2-7 and V is TRBV18, with D maybe TRBD2 (5 bases). This CDR3 region has 12 residues. Between the trimmed V and J ends, which lost 3 bases and 3 bases, there was a span of 6 bases. CDR1 is KGHSH and CDR2 is LQKENI in the germline V gene. This CDR3 reads CASSPGGYEQYF. The CDR3 nucleotides are TGTGCCAGCTCACCTGGAGGCTACGAGCAGTACTTC. The variable domain in full, completed from reference TRBV18 and TRBJ2-7, reads NAGVMQNPRHLVRRRGQEARLRCSPMKGHSHVYWYRQLPEEGLKFMVYLQKENIIDESGMPKERFSAEFPKEGPSILRIQQVVRGDSAAYFCASSPGGYEQYFGPGTRLTVT.

The chain links TRBV27 to TRBJ1-1; the D is unclear. With 2 bases removed from V and 1 base from J, the gap between germline ends came to 14 bases. The CDR3 is 16 amino acids. Germline assignment: CDR1 MNHEY and CDR2 SMNVEV (reference sequence). CDR3 bases: TGTGCCAGCAGTTTAGGCCAGGCGTTCTCGAACACTGAAGCTTTCTTT. Translated, it gives CASSLGQAFSNTEAFF.

The rearrangement joins TRBV24-1 to TRBJ2-2; tentative D call: TRBD1 (6 bases). V dropped 4 bases and J dropped 4 bases, with 9 bases sitting between them. CDR1 is KGHDR, CDR2 SFDVKD, per germline. The CDR3 is 14 amino acids. The chain's CDR3 is CATSEPGVTGELFF. For the CDR3, the DNA is TGTGCCACCAGTGAGCCAGGGGTCACCGGGGAGCTGTTTTTT.

The CDR3 is CASSKGTGGAYAFF. In DNA form, the CDR3 reads TGTGCCAGCAGTAAGGGGACAGGGGGCGCGTATGCTTTCTTT. The gene calls are TRBV2 and TRBJ1-1; 12 nucleotides match TRBD1. After removal of 5 bases from V and 11 bases from J, the junction contained 9 bases not matched to a gene. Germline V gene data show CDR1 as SNHLY and CDR2 as FYNNEI. This CDR3 region has 14 residues.

This clone was detected a few times. The chain combines TRBV7-9 with TRBJ1-2, with TRBD1 matching 9 bases. V lost 5 bases to trimming and J lost 5 bases; unmatched junction nucleotides: 6. Germline V gene data show CDR1 as SEHNR and CDR2 as FQNEAQ (reference sequence). The CDR3 has 14 amino acids. The CDR3 DNA follows: TGTGCCAGCAGCCCGGGACAGGGTTATTATGGCTACACCTTC. Protein sequence: CASSPGQGYYGYTF. Filled out from reference TRBV7-9 and TRBJ1-2, the complete variable domain reads DTGVSQNPRHKITKRGQNVTFRCDPISEHNRLYWYRQTLGQGPEFLTYFQNEAQLEKSRLLSDRFSAERPKGSFSTLEIQRTEQGDSAMYLCASSPGQGYYGYTFGSGTRLTVV.

This clone came up once. The chain employs TRBV7-2 and TRBJ2-7; 7 nucleotides line up with TRBD1. The CDR3 consists of 17 residues. Germline CDR1 is SGHTA and CDR2 is FQGNSA. Germline trimming cut 4 bases from V and 0 bases from J; bases unmatched to any gene: 12. CDR3 residues: CASSSSFRDSNSYEQYF. The CDR3 coding sequence is TGTGCCAGCAGCTCTTCCTTCCGGGACAGTAACTCCTACGAGCAGTACTTC.

The chain uses TRBV29-1 and TRBJ2-2; D unresolved. The CDR3 has 13 amino acids. Germline CDR1 SQVTM, CDR2 ANQGSEA. V was trimmed by 4 bases and J by 2 bases, leaving 8 bases between them. The CDR3 reads CSVGALNTGELFF. In nucleotides, the CDR3 is TGCAGCGTTGGGGCCCTAAACACCGGGGAGCTGTTTTTT.

V is TRBV18 and J is TRBJ2-7; 10 bases align to TRBD1. The CDR3 spans 15 residues. The germline CDR1 and CDR2 sequences are KGHSH and LQKENI. The J segment lost 6 bases and the V segment lost 3 bases, leaving 8 bases of the junction unmatched. The DNA for the CDR3 is TGTGCCAGCTCACCTACCGGGACAGGGGTCATCGAGCAGTACTTC. It specifies CASSPTGTGVIEQYF.

As to this clone: Other DNA sequences in the same sample also yield this CDR3. The chain joins TRBV12-3 or TRBV12-4 to TRBJ1-2, with D uncertain. The CDR3 has 12 amino acids. Trimming took 3 bases from V and 8 from J, leaving 10 bases between them. In DNA form, the CDR3 reads TGTGCCAGCAGTTTGGGTGGGAGGGGCTACACCTTC. Protein product: CASSLGGRGYTF.

V usage is TRBV2 and J usage is TRBJ2-6; TRBD1 agrees at 9 bases. With 1 base clipped from V and 2 bases from J, the junction kept 12 bases outside the gene matches. Per germline, CDR1 SNHLY and CDR2 FYNNEI. The CDR3 spans 20 residues. DNA of the CDR3: TGTGCCAGCAGTGAAGTATTAGGGGACAGGGTAAGGCCTGGGGCCAACGTCCTGACTTTC. Its translation is CASSEVLGDRVRPGANVLTF. The full variable domain, its missing parts supplied by reference TRBV2 and TRBJ2-6, is EPEVTQTPSHQVTQMGQEVILRCVPISNHLYFYWYRQILGQKVEFLVSFYNNEISEKSEIFDDQFSVERPDGSNFTLKIRSTKLEDSAMYFCASSEVLGDRVRPGANVLTFGAGSRLTVL.

The J gene is TRBJ1-5, the V gene TRBV19; D uncertain. Germline V CDR1 and CDR2: LNHDA, SQIVND (reference sequence). Between the trimmed V and J ends, which lost 3 bases and 1 base, there was a span of 13 bases. The length of the CDR3 is 16 residues. The CDR3 protein is CASSMGEGMSNQPQHF. CDR3 nucleotide sequence: TGTGCCAGTAGTATGGGAGAAGGGATGAGCAATCAGCCCCAGCATTTT. The entire variable domain, with the rest obtained from reference TRBV19 and TRBJ1-5, is as follows: DGGITQSPKYLFRKEGQNVTLSCEQNLNHDAMYWYRQDPGQGLRLIYYSQIVNDFQKGDIAEGYSVSREKKESFPLTVTSAQKNPTAFYLCASSMGEGMSNQPQHFGDGTRLSIL.

The chain couples TRBV11-3 to TRBJ2-5, with D perhaps TRBD2 (5 bases). This CDR3 contains 16 residues. Germline V lookup: CDR1 SGHNT, CDR2 YENEEA. Trimming removed 1 base at V and 5 bases at J, with 17 bases between. The CDR3 here is CASSLGGSARRETQYF. The DNA for the CDR3 is TGTGCCAGCAGCTTAGGGGGATCGGCACGGAGGGAGACCCAGTACTTC.

The rearrangement links TRBV7-2 to TRBJ1-1; D remains unclear. This CDR3 region has 14 residues. Germline V gene lookup returns CDR1 SGHTA and CDR2 FQGNSA. V was pared by 5 bases and J by 0 bases, with 10 bases between. The CDR3 protein is CASSPPTVNTEAFF. In DNA form, the CDR3 reads TGTGCCAGCAGCCCACCTACAGTGAACACTGAAGCTTTCTTT.

The chain employs TRBV7-8 and TRBJ2-1, with TRBD2 matching 10 bases. V lost 6 bases and J lost 7; bases outside the gene matches: 9. CDR1 and CDR2 from the germline V gene are SGHVS and FQNEAQ. The CDR3 has 15 amino acids. The DNA for the CDR3 is TGTGCCAGCAGTTTCAGCGGGAGGGCCGTGAATGAGCAGTTCTTC. As protein: CASSFSGRAVNEQFF.

Notes on this clone: The junction shows a germline mismatch at one end, possibly a read error. V is TRBV7-7 and J is TRBJ2-3; 14 bases map to TRBD2. The CDR3 is made up of 15 amino acids. CDR1 SSHAT and CDR2 FNYEAQ come from the germline V gene (reference sequence). The DNA of the CDR3 is TGTGCTAGCAGCTTGGGACTAGCGGGAGCAGATACGCAGTATTTT. As protein: CASSLGLAGADTQYF.

The chain combines TRBV6-5 with TRBJ1-5; 10 bases fit TRBD1. J lost 4 bases, V lost 6 bases, and 3 bases had no gene match. Germline CDR1 and CDR2: MNHEY and SVGAGI. This CDR3 is built from 14 residues. Here the CDR3 reads CASSGTGENQPQHF. The CDR3 DNA sequence: TGTGCCAGCAGCGGGACAGGGGAAAATCAGCCCCAGCATTTT.

The genes are TRBV10-3 and TRBJ2-2; TRBD1 might be the D (5 bases). V lost 2 bases and J lost 2, with 12 bases in between. The CDR3 totals 16 residues. Per the germline V gene, CDR1 is ENHRY and CDR2 is SYGVKD. Here the CDR3 DNA reads TGTGCCATCAGTGAGAGTAGGCAGGGCAACACCGGGGAGCTGTTTTTT. It specifies CAISESRQGNTGELFF.